Below, one T cell receptor beta chain is given with its context. Its antigen is currently unknown. Unique molecular identifiers were built into the TCRbeta library. TCRdb reprocessed the PCR reads via MiXCR and lists one record per CDR3 protein. Of about 90,000 distinct CDR3 sequences listed, 15% to 19% are singletons. The CDR3 extends over 14 amino acids. The germline CDR1 and CDR2 sequences are SGHTA and FQGNSA. Trimming removed 5 bases at V and 4 bases at J, with 14 bases between. This sample was included in a study of T-cell reconstitution after alpha-beta-depleted transplantation in children. General study findings and limits: Several hundred graft clones that had expanded were reportedly the source of alpha-beta T cells about two months after transplant. Surviving recipient T cells and thymic progenitors accounted for the high day-60 TCRbeta diversity observed in some patients. The main origin of T-cell counts and diversity one year after transplant was newly produced T cells.

This receptor was identified in a male patient aged 2-15 years who had a stem cell transplant for acute lymphoblastic leukemia, so the T cells may come from the graft donor. The material sequenced was PBMCs, mostly from graft donor cells, taken 180 days after TCRalphabeta/CD19-depleted stem cell transplant. V gene TRBV7-2 combines with J gene TRBJ1-2; D unclear. This CDR3 reads CASSTPVTGYGYTF. The CDR3 bases are TGTGCCAGCAGCACCCCCGTGACGGGCTATGGCTACACCTTC.